The text below deals with one T cell receptor (beta chain). This clone's antigen is unknown. It has no much larger one-base neighbor in the sample; base qualities were not kept. Using the deep immunoSEQ assay, multiplex PCR amplified TCR CDR3 regions from genomic DNA. For each cell subset, the extracted genomic DNA was distributed evenly across all wells of several immunoSEQ 96-well plates, and each plate served as one replicate. For sorted subsets, 150 to 250 ng genomic DNA, equal to some 28,000 T cell genomes, was loaded into each replicate PCR. Purified libraries were quantified with a Qubit 3.0 fluorometer, sized on a Bioanalyzer 2100, and re-quantified with the KAPA Library Quantification kit. A separate single-read 150-cycle Illumina NextSeq 550 flow cell was used to sequence each immunoSEQ 96-well plate. The paper's processing steps were these. The immunoSEQ output contained only junctional sequences without quality scores, so filtering could not match that applied to full-length reads. To assign V/J genes and CDR3, sequences were annotated against IMGT germline references using PyIR, a Python wrapper for IgBLAST v1.9. Reads were filtered out if the reads had weak V/J assignments (E-value above 1e-6), no CDR3, stop codons, out-of-frame junctions, or ambiguous translated residues. V3J clonotypes were defined as sequences sharing an identical inferred V gene, J gene, and CDR3 amino acid sequence. Percentage overlap between repertoires was calculated by dividing the number of shared unique clonotypes by the size of the smaller repertoire. Three approaches were used to assess repertoire richness: RTK rarefaction, the Chao1 estimator, and Recon v2.1 estimates of unobserved clonotypes. Generation probabilities for all TCRbeta clonotypes obtained by the gDNA method from a handful of donors were computed using OLGA. TCRdb took this table from immuneACCESS and kept in-frame rearrangements with V and J called. Such tables lack part of the clones; where checked against another copy, unresolved V genes explain under half of the gap, and the rest is unexplained. V and J calls and clone size are copied from that table; D and trimming were computed from the DNA. For this sample the table gives about 2.5 million clones, of which 85% to 95% were detected only once. Roughly 0.34% of the sample belongs to the ten largest clones.

This sample is part of a study of shared clonotypes between healthy human individuals (dated by TCRdb to about 2020). Study-wide context: The cohort comprised two women and a few men aged 18 to 49 years. Blood TCR repertoires of a handful of healthy adults were deeply sequenced to estimate repertoire size and the extent of clonotype sharing between individuals. To increase sequencing depth and limit assay-specific biases, different laboratories used diverse techniques to prepare libraries and sequence TCR repertoires. Per donor, three plates each were used for CD4 naive and CD4 memory, two for CD8 naive, and one for CD8 memory. Between about 0.85 and 9.5 billion PBMCs per donor were obtained by leukapheresis.

The donors were healthy, HIV-negative adults who had no recently reported acute infections or vaccinations. Only Caucasian adults living in Nashville, Tennessee, USA were represented among the donors. CD4+ T cells were enriched by magnetic negative selection; naive cells were then positively selected on CD45RA, and the negative fraction formed the memory subset. Blood was collected by leukapheresis, and PBMCs were isolated by Ficoll-Histopaque density gradient centrifugation and then cryopreserved in liquid nitrogen vapor phase. Purity and quantity of every magnetically sorted T cell population were checked by analytical flow cytometry. Genomic DNA was isolated from every sorted fraction and measured by UV absorbance on a Nanodrop 2000c. The full study reports these points: The small number of donors limited the genetic and exposure-history diversity represented. Estimated clonotype richness was generally larger for naive than for memory subsets. Rarefaction of sorted-subset datasets indicated incomplete sequencing despite the large sequencing depth. Sampling was limited to blood, and TCR repertoires in tissue likely differ from TCR repertoires in blood. Pairwise subsampling indicated that sequencing depth was expected to affect the degree of clonotype sharing among donors. Compared with non-shared clonotypes, clonotypes shared by all four sorted-subset donors had higher generation probabilities. Sharing across four donors was observed for approximately 5% of naive CD4, under 4% of naive CD8, about 2.3% of memory CD4, and about 0.4% of memory CD8 clonotypes.

This clonotype originated in a young man in good health. Some clones in this sample may be carry-over from other donors' samples. The sequencing sample was made of naive CD4+ T cells from PBMCs. The cell subset or site label, as the study defines it: CD45RA+ positively selected.

CDR3 loop: CSGARLGRETQYF. The nucleotide sequence reads TGCAGCGGGGCCAGACTCGGACGGGAGACCCAGTACTTC. The chain is made from TRBV29-1 and TRBJ2-5; no D segment can be confidently identified. The junction carries 17 bases between V and J, which are trimmed by 7 bases and 5 bases respectively. As encoded in the germline V gene, CDR1 is SQVTM while CDR2 is ANQGSEA. The cysteine opens and the phenylalanine closes a CDR3 of 13 amino acids. The sequence is cut down to CDR3 DNA, 39 bases in frame from base 1.